This T cell receptor (beta chain) was recorded in a study of blood T cells in healthy people across ages. Study details: Per every two T cells, about one barcoded beta molecule was captured by template switching. Whole-study findings and limits: Long-lived donors had more naive CD4+ cells and higher diversity than aged donors. With age, beta diversity per million T cells declined roughly linearly, significantly by approximately 40.

The CDR3 totals 15 residues. Germline CDR1 SGHTA, CDR2 FQGNSA. Trimming removed 6 bases from V and 4 bases from J; junction bases left unmatched: 9. Extraction yielded at least 5 micrograms of total RNA per sample. Regarding this clonotype: Its specificity is not known.

With a J-beta primer mix and a sample-barcoded 5' primer, a second PCR ran about 7 to 11 cycles. TCRdb re-called the 5' RACE reads with MiXCR, one entry per CDR3 protein. The sample has around 1,800,000 distinct CDR3 sequences, 39% seen once. This clonotype was sampled from a human donor in good health. The sequencing input was blood. The chain is built from TRBV7-2 and TRBJ2-3, with 8 nucleotides matching TRBD2. CDR3 protein: CASSQIRGGADTQYF. In DNA, the CDR3 is TGTGCCAGCAGTCAAATACGGGGGGGCGCAGATACGCAGTATTTT.